This T cell receptor beta chain originates from a study of T cell responses to AZD1222 COVID-19 vaccine. Study outcomes and limitations: Across spike, vaccine-associated CD4 TCRs were found, dominant at 160-218 and 743-854. Among the donors, most were white British and more were female, and clonal diversity was possibly underestimated. Among those given AZD1222, only five or six were seropositive at baseline.

The germline V gene encodes CDR1 SEHNR and CDR2 FQNEAQ (reference sequence). The V and J ends lost 4 bases and 5 bases respectively, with 12 bases between them. The CDR3 covers 14 residues. Clones were read by immunoSEQ multiplex PCR, and TCRdb kept only the in-frame ones, dropping some. Among 150,000 to 190,000 clones, roughly 90% were seen once, and the ten largest hold approximately 1.6%. A note on this clone: Its antigen is unknown.

Pooling was applied to second doses at about 4 or about 12 weeks. The J gene is TRBJ1-5, the V gene TRBV7-9; unclear D gene. The origin of this receptor is an adult who received the AZD1222 COVID-19 vaccine. The source material was peripheral blood, sampled 28 days after the second AZD1222 dose. DNA of the CDR3: TGTGCCAGCAGCTCCGACACTTGGGATCAGCCCCAGCATTTT. It translates to CASSSDTWDQPQHF.